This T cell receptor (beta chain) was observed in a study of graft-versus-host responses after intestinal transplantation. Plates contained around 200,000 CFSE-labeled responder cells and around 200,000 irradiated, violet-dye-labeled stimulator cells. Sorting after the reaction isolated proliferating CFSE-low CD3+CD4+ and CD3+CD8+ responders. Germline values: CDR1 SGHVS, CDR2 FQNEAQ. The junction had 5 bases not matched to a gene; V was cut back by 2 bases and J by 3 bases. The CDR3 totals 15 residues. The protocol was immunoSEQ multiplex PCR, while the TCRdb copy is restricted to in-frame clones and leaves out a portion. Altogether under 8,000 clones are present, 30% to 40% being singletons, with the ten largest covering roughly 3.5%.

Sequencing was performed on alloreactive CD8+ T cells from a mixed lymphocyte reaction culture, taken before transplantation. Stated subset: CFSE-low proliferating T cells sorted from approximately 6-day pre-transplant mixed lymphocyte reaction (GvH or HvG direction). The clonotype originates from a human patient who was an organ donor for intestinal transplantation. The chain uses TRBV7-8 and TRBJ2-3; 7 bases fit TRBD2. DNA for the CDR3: TGTGCCAGCAGCTTACGAGCGGGACGGACAGATACGCAGTATTTT. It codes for CASSLRAGRTDTQYF.